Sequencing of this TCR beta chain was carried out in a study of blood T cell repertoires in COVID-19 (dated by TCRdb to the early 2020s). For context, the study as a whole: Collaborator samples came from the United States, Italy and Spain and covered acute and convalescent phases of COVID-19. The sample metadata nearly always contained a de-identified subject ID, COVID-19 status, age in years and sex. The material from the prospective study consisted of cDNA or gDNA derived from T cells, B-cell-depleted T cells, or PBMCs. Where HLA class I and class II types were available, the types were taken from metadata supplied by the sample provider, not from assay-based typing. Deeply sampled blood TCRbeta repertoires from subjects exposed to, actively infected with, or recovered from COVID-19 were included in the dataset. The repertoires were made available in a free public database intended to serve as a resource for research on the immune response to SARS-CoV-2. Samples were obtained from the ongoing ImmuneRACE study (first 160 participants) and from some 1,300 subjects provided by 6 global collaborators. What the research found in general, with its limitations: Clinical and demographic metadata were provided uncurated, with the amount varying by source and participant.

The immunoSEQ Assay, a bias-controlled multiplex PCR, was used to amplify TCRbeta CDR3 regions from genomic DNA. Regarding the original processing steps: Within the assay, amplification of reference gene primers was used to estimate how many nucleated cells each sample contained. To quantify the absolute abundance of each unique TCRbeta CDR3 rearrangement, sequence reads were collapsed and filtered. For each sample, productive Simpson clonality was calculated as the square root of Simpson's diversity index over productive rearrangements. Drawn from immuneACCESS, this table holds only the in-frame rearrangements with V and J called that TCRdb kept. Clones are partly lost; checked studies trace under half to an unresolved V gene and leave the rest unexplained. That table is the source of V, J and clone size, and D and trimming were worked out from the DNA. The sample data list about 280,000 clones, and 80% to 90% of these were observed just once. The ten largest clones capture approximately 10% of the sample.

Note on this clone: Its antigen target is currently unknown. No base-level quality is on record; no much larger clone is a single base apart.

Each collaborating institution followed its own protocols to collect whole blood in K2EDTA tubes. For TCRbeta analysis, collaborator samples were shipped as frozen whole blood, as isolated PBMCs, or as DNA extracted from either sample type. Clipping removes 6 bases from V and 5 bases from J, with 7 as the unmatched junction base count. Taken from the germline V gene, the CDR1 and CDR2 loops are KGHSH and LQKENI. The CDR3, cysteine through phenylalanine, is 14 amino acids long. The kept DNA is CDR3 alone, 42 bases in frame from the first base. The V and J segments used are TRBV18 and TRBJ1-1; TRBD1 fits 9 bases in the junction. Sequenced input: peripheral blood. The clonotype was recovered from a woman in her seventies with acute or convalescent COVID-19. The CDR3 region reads CASSRDRDGTEAFF. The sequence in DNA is TGTGCCAGCTCGAGGGACAGGGATGGTACTGAAGCTTTCTTT.